Shown below are 31 T cell receptor beta chains from a single sample sequenced in a study of beta chain features in type 1 diabetes. Reverse transcribing all isolated RNA meant expressed TCRB transcripts were sequenced. Sequencing was performed with immunoSEQ multiplex PCR; in TCRdb, only in-frame clones are kept and a portion is missing. The sample includes about 360,000 clones, 10% to 15% of them seen just once. Sequenced: naive CD4+ T cells from blood. All receptors derive from a young man in good health.

V is TRBV6-1 and J is TRBJ1-2, with TRBD1 as a possible D gene (5 bases). The V gene lost 6 bases and the J gene lost 5 bases, with 13 bases spanning the gap. The CDR3 length is 13 residues. Germline CDR1 and CDR2: MNHNS and SASEGT. CDR3 region: CASRRSGSYGYTF. For the CDR3, the DNA is TGTGCCAGCAGACGATCAGGGTCATATGGCTACACCTTC.

This clone came up a few times. The chain combines TRBV11-1 with TRBJ2-1; 9 nucleotides align to TRBD1. The CDR3 is 14 residues long. J gave up 15 bases and V 1 base, and 10 bases lay outside the gene matches. Germline values: CDR1 SGHAT, CDR2 FQDESV (reference sequence). CDR3 coding DNA: TGTGCCAGCAGCTTAGGGGACAGGGTTGTGGGATCGTTCTTC. Translation gives CASSLGDRVVGSFF.

This clone was observed a few times. This rearrangement joins TRBV4-3 to TRBJ1-2, with TRBD1 matching 10 bases. V dropped 4 bases and J dropped 7; count of bases not matched to a gene: 9. Per the germline V gene, CDR1 is LGHNA and CDR2 is YSLEER. This CDR3 comprises 15 residues. This CDR3 reads CASSPPGQGFSGYTF. CDR3 DNA: TGCGCCAGCAGCCCTCCGGGACAGGGGTTCTCTGGCTACACCTTC.

This clone was counted only a few times. The V gene is TRBV7-2, the J gene TRBJ2-7; a weak D match, TRBD1 (5 bases). The CDR3 has 15 amino acids. Trimming pared 2 bases from V and 1 base from J, leaving 12 bases between. Germline V gives CDR1 SGHTA, CDR2 FQGNSA. The CDR3 nucleotides are TGTGCCAGCAGCTTAATTAGCAGGGTTTCCTACGAGCAGTACTTC. Its protein is CASSLISRVSYEQYF.

This clone was recorded a few times. The chain has TRBV7-9 and TRBJ2-7; 7 bases line up with TRBD1. The CDR3 spans 13 residues. J lost 7 bases, V lost 5 bases, and 8 bases had no gene match. In germline, CDR1 is SEHNR, CDR2 FQNEAQ (reference sequence). The CDR3 spells CASSTGQDGEQYF. The CDR3 DNA is TGTGCCAGCAGCACAGGACAGGATGGGGAGCAGTACTTC.

The chain employs TRBV7-2 and TRBJ2-3; the match to TRBD2 covers 9 bases. Germline V gives CDR1 SGHTA, CDR2 FQGNSA. The CDR3 loop spans 18 amino acids. V lost 5 bases and J lost 9; bases outside the gene matches: 21. For the CDR3, the DNA is TGTGCCAGCAGCCCAGGGGGTAGCGGGGGTCCCCGCGGGGGAACGCAGTATTTT. Amino acids: CASSPGGSGGPRGGTQYF. Filled out from reference TRBV7-2 and TRBJ2-3, the complete variable domain reads GAGVSQSPSNKVTEKGKDVELRCDPISGHTALYWYRQSLGQGLEFLIYFQGNSAPDKSGLPSDRFSAERTGGSVSTLTIQRTQQEDSAVYLCASSPGGSGGPRGGTQYFGPGTRLTVL.

J is TRBJ1-2 and V is TRBV28; 7 bases fit TRBD1. This CDR3 comprises 13 residues. Germline CDR1 and CDR2: MDHEN and SYDVKM. V was pared by 6 bases and J by 4 bases, with 5 bases of the junction left unmatched. CDR3 nucleotides: TGTGCCAGCAGCTCCGGACAGGCCTATGGCTACACCTTC. As protein: CASSSGQAYGYTF.

This clone has just a few counts. The chain joins TRBV5-1 to TRBJ1-1; TRBD1 agrees at 7 bases. The CDR3 loop spans 18 amino acids. With 3 bases clipped from V and 5 bases from J, the junction kept 19 bases outside the gene matches. Germline V gene lookup returns CDR1 SGHRS and CDR2 YFSETQ. The CDR3 protein is CASSSQGTAWGLTTEAFF. The CDR3, as DNA: TGCGCCAGCAGCTCACAAGGGACAGCCTGGGGTCTTACAACTGAAGCTTTCTTT.

This rearrangement joins TRBV30 to TRBJ2-1; D not certain. The germline V and J ends were trimmed by 2 bases and 3 bases, with 8 bases remaining between them. The CDR3 loop spans 13 amino acids. The germline V gene has CDR1 GTSNPN and CDR2 SVGIG (reference sequence). The CDR3 DNA is TGTGCCTGGAGTTGGGCACGCTACAATGAGCAGTTCTTC. Translated: CAWSWARYNEQFF.

The rearrangement uses TRBV5-4 and TRBJ1-1, with a possible D match to TRBD1 (6 bases). Germline V gives CDR1 SGHNT, CDR2 YYREEE (reference sequence). V lost 3 bases to trimming and J lost 6 bases, with 15 bases between them. This CDR3 is built from 14 residues. The CDR3 loop reads CASSSTYRVPEAFF. The CDR3 region has the DNA TGTGCCAGCAGCTCCACCTACAGGGTCCCTGAAGCTTTCTTT.

This clone was seen a handful of times. V gene TRBV30 combines with J gene TRBJ2-1, with unresolved D. The CDR3 sequence is 13 residues long. Looked up from germline, CDR1 is GTSNPN and CDR2 is SVGIG (reference sequence). Trimming pared 2 bases from V and 4 bases from J, leaving 9 bases between. The CDR3 DNA reads as TGTGCCTGGAGTTTGACATATTACAATGAGCAGTTCTTC. This translates into CAWSLTYYNEQFF.

This clone turned up a few times. The V gene is TRBV18, the J gene TRBJ2-5, with D uncertain. Germline V CDR1 and CDR2: KGHSH, LQKENI. The CDR3 extends over 12 amino acids. Trimming removed 3 bases from V and 3 bases from J, with 5 bases in between. The CDR3 coding sequence is TGTGCCAGCTCACCCGGAGAAGAGACCCAGTACTTC. Protein product: CASSPGEETQYF. Combining the CDR3 with reference TRBV18 and TRBJ2-5 gives the whole variable domain NAGVMQNPRHLVRRRGQEARLRCSPMKGHSHVYWYRQLPEEGLKFMVYLQKENIIDESGMPKERFSAEFPKEGPSILRIQQVVRGDSAAYFCASSPGEETQYFGPGTRLLVL.

The chain employs TRBV4-3 and TRBJ2-1; TRBD2 aligns across 9 bases. This CDR3 has 15 amino acids. The V and J ends lost 0 bases and 10 bases, in that order; junction bases with no gene match: 7. Germline CDR1 and CDR2: LGHNA and YSLEER. CDR3 protein: CASSQDGVAGVEQFF. DNA for the CDR3: TGCGCCAGCAGCCAAGATGGGGTAGCGGGAGTCGAGCAGTTCTTC.

In nucleotides, the CDR3 is TGCAGTGCTAGAGGGGGCGGAGGCTACACCTTC. Encoded protein: CSARGGGGYTF. J is TRBJ1-2 and V is TRBV20-1; a possible D gene is TRBD1 (5 bases). The CDR3 sequence is 11 residues long. Germline values: CDR1 DFQATT, CDR2 SNEGSKA (reference sequence). Trimming removed 1 base from V and 8 bases from J, with 8 bases in between.

Only a few counts were recorded for this clone. This chain connects TRBV2 to TRBJ2-4; the D is unclear. The germline V gene has CDR1 SNHLY and CDR2 FYNNEI. V gave up 4 bases and J gave up 0 bases, with 10 bases separating them. This CDR3 contains 15 residues. Written as DNA, the CDR3 is TGTGCCAGCAGTGCACAGACCGTAGCCAAAAACATTCAGTACTTC. It codes for CASSAQTVAKNIQYF.

The sample holds a few counts of this clone. J is TRBJ2-5 and V is TRBV10-3, with D unclear. The CDR3 extends over 12 amino acids. The germline CDR1 and CDR2 sequences are ENHRY and SYGVKD. Trimming shortened V by 0 bases and J by 5 bases, and 4 bases separated the two germline ends. CDR3 in DNA: TGTGCCATCAGTGAGTCCGGGGAGACCCAGTACTTC. This encodes CAISESGETQYF.

There are a few counts of this clone. The chain uses TRBV6-1 and TRBJ2-1, with TRBD2 matching over 9 bases. CDR3 length equals 13 residues. CDR1 and CDR2 from the germline V gene are MNHNS and SASEGT. After removal of 7 bases from V and 10 bases from J, the junction contained 8 bases not matched to a gene. CDR3 sequence reads: CASTILAGNEQFF. The CDR3 nucleotides are TGTGCCAGCACCATACTAGCGGGTAACGAGCAGTTCTTC.

This clone was counted between two and nine times. The V and J genes are TRBV7-3 and TRBJ2-1; D perhaps matches TRBD1 (5 bases). The CDR3 length is 15 residues. Germline CDR1 is SGHTA and CDR2 is FQGTGA. With 5 bases removed from V and 10 bases from J, the gap between germline ends came to 21 bases. The CDR3 sequence: CASSAMAQGNGEQFF. The CDR3 bases are TGTGCCAGCAGCGCCATGGCCCAGGGTAATGGCGAGCAGTTCTTC.

This chain uses TRBV6-6 with TRBJ1-6; no reliable D call. V dropped 5 bases and J dropped 7 bases, with 15 bases sitting between them. CDR1 is MNHNY and CDR2 is SVGAGI in the germline V gene (reference sequence). The CDR3 is made up of 15 amino acids. The CDR3 DNA reads as TGTGCCAGCAGTCTTCCAACGGAGGTCAATTCACCCCTCCACTTT. As protein: CASSLPTEVNSPLHF.

This clone has just a few counts. The chain joins TRBV27 to TRBJ1-1, with TRBD1 matching 12 bases. The CDR3 runs 17 residues. The V segment lost 6 bases and the J segment 3 bases; nucleotides outside the gene matches: 11. Germline V gives CDR1 MNHEY, CDR2 SMNVEV (reference sequence). CDR3 bases: TGTGCCAGCAGCCGGGACAGGGGGCCCGGGCGGCACACTGAAGCTTTCTTT. It codes for CASSRDRGPGRHTEAFF.

This clone has only a few counts. This chain connects TRBV14 to TRBJ2-1; perhaps TRBD1 as D (5 bases). Between the trimmed V and J ends, which lost 1 base and 0 bases, there was a span of 7 bases. Germline-derived CDR1 and CDR2 are SGHDN and FVKESK. The CDR3 is 15 residues long. CDR3 in amino acids: CASSQGRVSYNEQFF. In nucleotides, the CDR3 is TGTGCCAGCAGCCAAGGCAGGGTCTCCTACAATGAGCAGTTCTTC.

Comment on this clone: Within the sample, other DNA sequences also encode this same CDR3. The CDR3 region has the DNA TGTGCCAGCAGCCTGGACAGGGCCACAGATACGCAGTATTTT. This codes for CASSLDRATDTQYF. The gene calls are TRBV7-3 and TRBJ2-3; TRBD1 agrees at 8 bases. The CDR3 contains 14 residues. CDR1 is SGHTA, CDR2 FQGTGA, per germline. J lost 2 bases, V lost 5 bases, and 3 bases had no gene match.

This clone turned up a few times. The chain joins TRBV28 to TRBJ2-5; 14 positions agree with TRBD2. With 5 bases clipped from V and 2 bases from J, the junction kept 4 bases outside the gene matches. The CDR3 spans 16 residues. The germline V gene has CDR1 MDHEN and CDR2 SYDVKM. Here the CDR3 reads CASSLGLAGGQETQYF. The CDR3 coding sequence is TGTGCCAGCAGTCTTGGACTAGCGGGGGGTCAAGAGACCCAGTACTTC.

This clone has a handful of counts. Other DNA sequences in the same sample also yield this CDR3. This sequence joins TRBV6-4 and TRBJ2-3; D is unresolved. Germline V gene sequence: CDR1 MRHNA, CDR2 SNTAGT. The CDR3 length is 13 residues. Trimming removed 2 bases from V and 1 base from J, with 4 bases in between. This chain's CDR3 is CASSDGRTDTQYF. The DNA of the CDR3 is TGTGCCAGCAGTGACGGCCGCACAGATACGCAGTATTTT.

This clone was seen a few times. The V and J genes are TRBV7-2 and TRBJ2-5; perhaps TRBD2 as D (5 bases). V was clipped by 1 base and J by 4 bases, with 19 bases between them. The CDR3 spans 17 residues. Germline V gene lookup returns CDR1 SGHTA and CDR2 FQGNSA. The CDR3 region has the DNA TGTGCCAGCAGCTTAGGGTGGTCGATGGAGGCCCGAGAGACCCAGTACTTC. As protein: CASSLGWSMEARETQYF.

The V gene is TRBV7-3, the J gene TRBJ2-5, with D unresolved. CDR1 is SGHTA and CDR2 is FQGTGA in the germline V gene. There are 14 residues in the CDR3. Trimming took 0 bases from V and 5 from J, leaving 10 bases between them. The CDR3 nucleotides are TGTGCCAGCAGCTTAACCGGCCAGAGGGAGACCCAGTACTTC. Protein: CASSLTGQRETQYF.

This clone has just a few counts. This chain uses TRBV28 with TRBJ2-7; 7 bases are a match to TRBD1. V lost 8 bases, J lost 2 bases, and 3 bases stayed unmatched. This CDR3 has 12 amino acids. Germline CDR1 and CDR2: MDHEN and SYDVKM. CDR3 bases: TGTGCCAGCCTGACAGGGACCTACGAGCAGTACTTC. It encodes CASLTGTYEQYF. Based on the CDR3 plus reference TRBV28 and TRBJ2-7, the full variable domain is DVKVTQSSRYLVKRTGEKVFLECVQDMDHENMFWYRQDPGLGLRLIYFSYDVKMKEKGDIPEGYSVSREKKERFSLILESASTNQTSMYLCASLTGTYEQYFGPGTRLTVT.

The chain carries TRBV4-3 and TRBJ1-4; no firm D call. The V gene lost 1 base and the J gene lost 2 bases, with 17 bases spanning the gap. The length of the CDR3 is 18 residues. Germline loops: CDR1 LGHNA, CDR2 YSLEER. CDR3 bases: TGCGCCAGCAGCCAAGTAACCCTCGGAGGCTTCACTAATGAAAAACTGTTTTTT. It encodes CASSQVTLGGFTNEKLFF.

This clone has a handful of counts. This chain links TRBV18 with TRBJ2-3, with D possibly being TRBD2 (5 bases). The V end lost 3 bases, the J end lost 7 bases, and 5 bases lay between the germline ends. CDR1 is KGHSH, CDR2 LQKENI, per germline. CDR3 length: 11 amino acids. CDR3 protein: CASSPGNTQYF. CDR3 DNA: TGTGCCAGCTCACCCGGGAATACGCAGTATTTT.

This clone was seen a handful of times. The V call is TRBV11-2, the J call TRBJ2-1, with 8 bases fitting TRBD1. From germline, CDR1 is SGHAT and CDR2 FQNNGV. The CDR3 covers 15 residues. V trimming: 1 base; J trimming: 4 bases; junction bases outside the gene matches: 3. In nucleotides, the CDR3 is TGTGCCAGCAGCTTAGTCGGGACAGGTTACAATGAGCAGTTCTTC. Encoded protein: CASSLVGTGYNEQFF. The full variable domain, rest sourced from reference TRBV11-2 and TRBJ2-1, is EAGVAQSPRYKIIEKRQSVAFWCNPISGHATLYWYQQILGQGPKLLIQFQNNGVVDDSQLPKDRFSAERLKGVDSTLKIQPAKLEDSAVYLCASSLVGTGYNEQFFGPGTRLTVL.

This clone was observed a few times. This chain links TRBV28 with TRBJ2-5, with D possibly matching TRBD2 (5 bases). Germline CDR1 and CDR2: MDHEN and SYDVKM. The CDR3 length is 16 residues. V lost 6 bases and J 4 bases, leaving 21 bases between the germline ends. The CDR3 DNA reads as TGTGCCAGCAGCCCCGTGCACATGGTGGGGAGAGAGACCCAGTACTTC. Its translation: CASSPVHMVGRETQYF.